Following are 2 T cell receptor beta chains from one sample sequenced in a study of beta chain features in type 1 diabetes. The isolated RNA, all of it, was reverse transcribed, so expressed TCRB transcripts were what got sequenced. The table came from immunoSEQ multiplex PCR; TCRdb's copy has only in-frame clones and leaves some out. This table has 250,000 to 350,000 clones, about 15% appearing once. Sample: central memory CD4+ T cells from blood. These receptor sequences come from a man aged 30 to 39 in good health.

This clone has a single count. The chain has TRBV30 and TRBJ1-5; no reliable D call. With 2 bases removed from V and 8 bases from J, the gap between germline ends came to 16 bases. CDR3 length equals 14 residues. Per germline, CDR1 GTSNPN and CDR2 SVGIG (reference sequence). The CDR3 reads CAWSSGRRVKPQHF. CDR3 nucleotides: TGTGCCTGGAGTAGTGGACGGAGGGTTAAGCCCCAGCATTTT.

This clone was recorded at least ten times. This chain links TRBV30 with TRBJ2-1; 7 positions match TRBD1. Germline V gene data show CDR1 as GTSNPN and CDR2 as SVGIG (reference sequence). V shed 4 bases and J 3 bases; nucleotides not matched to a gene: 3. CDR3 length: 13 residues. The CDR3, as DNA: TGTGCCTGGACGGCAGGGGGCTACAATGAGCAGTTCTTC. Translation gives CAWTAGGYNEQFF.